Listed below are T cell receptor beta chains from one sample, sequenced in a study of vaccination effects on CD4 cells after COVID-19. For these receptors, no antigen is known. Using immunoSEQ multiplex PCR, the repertoire was profiled, and TCRdb retains in-frame clones only, with some absent. The sample shows 17,000 or so clones, about 74% of them seen only once. This specimen was CD4+ T cells from PBMCs cultured with SARS-CoV-2 spike peptides, taken after COVID-19 vaccination. The receptors were sampled from a human donor who had a prior SARS-CoV-2 infection. Each CDR3 is given with its conserved first and last residue. D genes are given only for firm matches. A clone size is listed for some rows: how often the clone was seen (once, few, many), or a class if it is expanded.

14,NA,TRBV30,NA,TRBJ2-7,TGTGCCTGGAACATGGGGGGAGTCGTTTTCGAGCAGTACTTC,CAWNMGGVVFEQYF
13,NA,TRBV9,NA,TRBJ1-5,TGTGCCAGCAGCGTAGAAGAGAATCAGCCCCAGCATTTT,CASSVEENQPQHF
18,few,TRBV18,TRBD2,TRBJ2-7,TGTGCCAGCTCAGGACCCTCGGGACTAGCGGGAAAAATCTACGAGCAGTACTTC,CASSGPSGLAGKIYEQYF
14,NA,TRBV18,TRBD2,TRBJ2-1,TGTGCCAGCTCCGGACTAGCGGGGGGCAATGAGCAGTTCTTC,CASSGLAGGNEQFF
13,NA,TRBV6-5,NA,TRBJ1-5,TGTGCCAGCAGTTACGAGCGGGGTCAGCCCCAGCATTTT,CASSYERGQPQHF
16,NA,TRBV4-2,TRBD2,TRBJ2-5,TGTGCCAGCAGCCAAGACCCGGGACTAGCGAGAGAGACCCAGTACTTC,CASSQDPGLARETQYF
13,NA,TRBV29-1,NA,TRBJ2-5,TGCAGCGTTGAAACTGGGGCCCAAGAGACCCAGTACTTC,CSVETGAQETQYF
16,few,TRBV27,TRBD2,TRBJ2-1,TGTGCCAGCAGTTTATTCGGGGGGGGCTCCTACAATGAGCAGTTCTTC,CASSLFGGGSYNEQFF
12,NA,TRBV6-5,NA,TRBJ2-5,TGTGCCAGCAGGGACACCTTTGAGGCCCAGTACTTC,CASRDTFEAQYF
11,medium-sized,TRBV25-1,NA,TRBJ1-2,TGTGCCAGCGGTGGATCTTTTGGCTACACCTTC,CASGGSFGYTF
17,once,TRBV5-5,TRBD2,TRBJ2-2,TGTGCCAGCAGCTTTCGGCTAGCGGGGGGGGTTGACCGAGAGCTGTTTTTT,CASSFRLAGGVDRELFF
15,NA,TRBV6-5,NA,TRBJ2-3,TGTGCCAGCAGCGGGGGAGCAACTAGCACAGATACGCAGTATTTT,CASSGGATSTDTQYF
14,NA,TRBV2,TRBD2,TRBJ2-5,TGTGCCAGCAGGCTACTAGCGGGGGTGGAGACCCAGTACTTC,CASRLLAGVETQYF
14,NA,TRBV27,NA,TRBJ2-1,TGTGCCAGCAGTTGGAGGGGGGGATACAATGAGCAGTTCTTC,CASSWRGGYNEQFF
13,NA,TRBV18,NA,TRBJ2-7,TGTGCCAGCTCACCAAGGACAGCCTACGAGCAGTACTTC,CASSPRTAYEQYF
15,NA,TRBV6-1,NA,TRBJ1-5,TGTGCCAGCAGTGAAGGGTCGATAGATAATCAGCCCCAGCATTTT,CASSEGSIDNQPQHF
14,NA,TRBV20-1,TRBD1,TRBJ1-2,TGCAGTGCTAGTCGGCGGACAGGAAACTATGGCTACACCTTC,CSASRRTGNYGYTF
14,NA,TRBV6-5,NA,TRBJ2-1,TGTGCCAGCAGCCGGGAGCAGGTTTACAATGAGCAGTTCTTC,CASSREQVYNEQFF
14,NA,TRBV10-3,TRBD2,TRBJ2-1,TGTGCCACAGCGGGGCGGGAGGGCCAATATGAGCAGTTCTTC,CATAGREGQYEQFF
11,NA,TRBV19,NA,TRBJ2-7,TGTGCCAGCGGGGGTGACTACGAGCAGTACTTC,CASGGDYEQYF
13,NA,TRBV12-5,NA,TRBJ1-1,TGTGCTAGTGGTTTGGAAGAGGACACTGAAGCTTTCTTT,CASGLEEDTEAFF
12,NA,TRBV12-3/TRBV12-4,NA,TRBJ2-3,TGTGCCAGCAGGGACAACACAGATACGCAGTATTTT,CASRDNTDTQYF
16,NA,TRBV7-2,NA,TRBJ2-2,TGTGCCAGCAGCTTATTTCTCGCGGGGGCCACCGGGGAGCTGTTTTTT,CASSLFLAGATGELFF
16,few,TRBV19,NA,TRBJ2-1,TGTGCCAGTAGTATTCGGAGTACCCTTTCCTACAATGAGCAGTTCTTC,CASSIRSTLSYNEQFF
15,NA,TRBV4-3,TRBD1,TRBJ2-1,TGCGCCAGCAGCCTTCGTACAGGGGGCTACAATGAGCAGTTCTTC,CASSLRTGGYNEQFF
21,NA,TRBV21-1,NA,TRBJ1-6,TGTGCCAGCAGCAGGAACCAAATAAACCGGGACAGGGAATTTTATAATTCACCCCTCCACTTT,CASSRNQINRDREFYNSPLHF
13,NA,TRBV3-1/TRBV3-2,TRBD1,TRBJ1-2,TGTGCCAGCAGCTACCGGGTACAGGGGGGCTACACCTTC,CASSYRVQGGYTF
14,few,TRBV18,TRBD1,TRBJ2-5,TGTGCCAGCTCACCGGGGACAGGGCAAGAGACCCAGTACTTC,CASSPGTGQETQYF
14,NA,TRBV30,NA,TRBJ1-3,TGTGCCTGGAGTGGGCTGGGACCGGGAAACACCATATATTTT,CAWSGLGPGNTIYF
17,NA,TRBV19,TRBD1,TRBJ2-2,TGTGCCAGCAGCAGAAGAGTAGGGACAGCGAACACCGGGGAGCTGTTTTTT,CASSRRVGTANTGELFF
13,NA,TRBV18,NA,TRBJ2-2,TGTGCCAGCTCACCACCGGGGTCCGGGGAGCTGTTTTTT,CASSPPGSGELFF
15,NA,TRBV5-1,NA,TRBJ2-2,TGCGCCAGCACCCTCGGGACAACGAACACCGGGGAGCTGTTTTTT,CASTLGTTNTGELFF
14,few,TRBV7-9,NA,TRBJ1-3,TGTGCCAGCAGCTTTAGCTTCTCTGGAAACACCATATATTTT,CASSFSFSGNTIYF
15,NA,TRBV19,TRBD1,TRBJ1-5,TGTGCCAGTAGTTCATTGACAGGGGGCAATCAGCCCCAGCATTTT,CASSSLTGGNQPQHF
13,NA,TRBV6-6,TRBD1,TRBJ2-7,TGTGCCAGCAGCCCGGGACAGGGGGACGAGCAGTACTTC,CASSPGQGDEQYF
15,NA,TRBV6-6,TRBD1,TRBJ2-5,TGTGCCAGCAGTTACCCAGGACAGGGACAAGAGACCCAGTACTTC,CASSYPGQGQETQYF
14,NA,TRBV4-1,NA,TRBJ2-2,TGCGCCAGCAGCCAAGAACCTAGCGCCGGGGAGCTGTTTTTT,CASSQEPSAGELFF
16,NA,TRBV2,NA,TRBJ2-7,TGTGCCAGCAGTGAAGCGAGGGGGACAATCTCCTACGAGCAGTACTTC,CASSEARGTISYEQYF
15,NA,TRBV7-6,TRBD1,TRBJ2-3,TGTGCCAGCAGCCGACGGGACAGGGCCACAGATACGCAGTATTTT,CASSRRDRATDTQYF
13,NA,TRBV11-2,NA,TRBJ1-2,TGTGCCAGCAGCTTTACCGGGACGCAAGGCTACACCTTC,CASSFTGTQGYTF
16,NA,TRBV11-1,TRBD2,TRBJ2-5,TGTGCCAGCAGCATCAGACTAGCGGGGGGCATCGAGACCCAGTACTTC,CASSIRLAGGIETQYF
14,once,TRBV5-6,NA,TRBJ1-3,TGTGCCAGCAGCGGGGCGCGGGTGCGAAACACCATATATTTT,CASSGARVRNTIYF
13,NA,TRBV10-3,NA,TRBJ2-7,TGTGCCATCAGACAGGACCCGGACTACGAGCAGTACTTC,CAIRQDPDYEQYF
15,NA,TRBV5-1,NA,TRBJ1-4,TGCGCCAGCAGCTTGTCGGCGGGACCCCATGAAAAACTGTTTTTT,CASSLSAGPHEKLFF
14,NA,TRBV28,NA,TRBJ1-6,TGTGCCAGCAGACGTCATGGGCCCGGACTACCCCTCCACTTT,CASRRHGPGLPLHF
16,NA,TRBV2,TRBD1,TRBJ1-6,TGTGCCAGCAGTGCGCTCCGGGACAGGGGTAATTCACCCCTCCACTTT,CASSALRDRGNSPLHF
15,few,TRBV16,NA,TRBJ1-5,TGTGCCAGCAGCCAAGGTGGAGGAAGCAATCAGCCCCAGCATTTT,CASSQGGGSNQPQHF
15,NA,TRBV5-1,NA,TRBJ2-3,TGCGCCAGCAGGGGGCGGGGGCGACGCACAGATACGCAGTATTTT,CASRGRGRRTDTQYF
15,NA,TRBV4-3,NA,TRBJ2-5,TGCGCCAGCAGCCAAAACGGGGCAGGGGCAGAGACCCAGTACTTC,CASSQNGAGAETQYF
14,NA,TRBV7-3,NA,TRBJ1-1,TGTGCCAGCAGCGCCCAGACTTGGGGCACTGAAGCTTTCTTT,CASSAQTWGTEAFF
15,NA,TRBV4-3,NA,TRBJ2-4,TGCGCCAGCAGCCTAGGTCCGGGACAAACGAGCATTCAGTACTTC,CASSLGPGQTSIQYF
15,NA,TRBV15,TRBD1,TRBJ2-5,TGTGCCACCAGCAGAGTAAGGACAGGGGCAGAGACCCAGTACTTC,CATSRVRTGAETQYF
15,NA,TRBV5-1,TRBD1,TRBJ1-1,TGCGCCAGCAGCTTGGTCGGACAGGGGAACACTGAAGCTTTCTTT,CASSLVGQGNTEAFF
15,medium-sized,TRBV19,TRBD1,TRBJ1-2,TGTGCCAGTAGTACCACAGGGGCCCAGGGGAAAGGCTACACCTTC,CASSTTGAQGKGYTF
17,NA,TRBV4-2,NA,TRBJ1-3,TGTGCCAGCAGCCAAGTGGTCGGCTTTACCGCAGGAAACACCATATATTTT,CASSQVVGFTAGNTIYF